A selection of T cell receptor beta chains follows, all from one sample in a study of cytomegalovirus exposure and HLA in healthy donors. Sequencing was performed with immunoSEQ multiplex PCR; in TCRdb, only in-frame clones are kept and a portion is missing. The data hold under 150,000 clones, with around four fifths observed a single time. The sequenced material came from PBMCs. These receptors came from a woman between 40 and 55 years old in good health and CMV-seropositive. The conserved cysteine and the conserved F or W are not part of the CDR3 here. The order of the fields is CDR3 length, V gene, clone size, CDR3 protein. Size is stated for part of the rows, as once, few or many counts, or as a class when the clone is expanded.

>11|TRBV30|NA
AWSQTGRTEAF
>9|TRBV5-1|NA
ASSSADTQY
>13|TRBV28|NA
ASSLGAKSNQPQH
>14|TRBV5-1|NA
ASSLQGATSTDTQY
>13|TRBV13|NA
ASSLASGTTDTQY
>14|TRBV7-2|NA
ASSPSRLAVSYEQY
>14|TRBV11-1|NA
ASSLLAGGPPYEQY
>14|TRBV6-1|NA
ASSEGVAGVQETQY
>14|TRBV5-1|NA
ASSLAGGGLSYEQY
>13|TRBV14|few
ASSPSGGGHNEQF
>11|TRBV5-1|NA
ASSSLTGAEAF
>15|TRBV13|NA
ASSLSGGSGSGNTIY
>11|TRBV29-1|NA
SVGGSTNEKLF
>13|TRBV9|NA
ASSLSQGPLDTQY
>10|TRBV29-1|NA
SVNLGQGLVT
>13|TRBV14|NA
ASSPFTSLEETQY
>14|TRBV19|NA
ASSFRFGGENTEAF
>11|TRBV6-6|NA
ASSPGQGHGYT
>12|TRBV28|NA
ASSADRRKETQY
>12|TRBV19|NA
ASSLQRGPYEQY
>13|TRBV2|NA
ASRAGQGERSPLH
>11|TRBV6-4|few
ARNVDSGNTIY
>11|TRBV5-1|NA
ASSPGTSETQY
>11|TRBV5-4|NA
ASSLGGGGKLF
>12|TRBV19|few
ASSKGGKGTEAF
>13|TRBV30|NA
AWSRVLSYNSPLH
>14|TRBV5-1|few
ASSGGGKAFRETQY
>12|TRBV6-5|NA
ASSPGGVSYEQY
>12|TRBV7-9|once
ASSFRQGWTEAF
>14|TRBV5-5|NA
ASSPKSGLALYEQF
>14|TRBV2|NA
ASSEARLAGGHEQY
>12|TRBV6-6|few
ASAARQSLLEQY
>11|TRBV2|NA
ASSVQVDTEAF
>9|TRBV6-5|NA
ASSFRGGYT
>16|TRBV13|NA
ASSSWDSGGRSGNTIY
>13|TRBV6-5|NA
ASRVGLVNTGELF
>13|TRBV9|NA
ASSGTGFSNTEAF
>12|TRBV7-6|NA
ASLRGASTDTQY
>12|TRBV6-5|NA
ASSTGGGQDTQY
>13|TRBV5-1|NA
ASTLQRVSAGELF
>11|TRBV7-9|NA
ASSPSGNYGYT
>12|TRBV28|once
ASSPSGTSYEQY
>9|TRBV5-1|NA
ASSLGGEQF
>11|TRBV7-3|NA
ASSRDRGNEQF
>13|TRBV6-1|NA
ASSLAGGAYNEQF
>14|TRBV5-1|NA
ASSFRGAAPNYGYT
>13|TRBV6-1|NA
ASRDTQQGQETQY
>14|TRBV5-1|NA
ASSQSGGTNTGELF
>12|TRBV11-2|once
ASSFTGGFGEQY
>15|TRBV9|NA
ASSVGAGGTSTDTQY
>12|TRBV18|once
ASSVGLAGETQY
>11|TRBV9|NA
ASSPRNTGELF
>11|TRBV29-1|NA
SADGQGNNEQF
>12|TRBV19|NA
ASSYQAGNQPQH
>11|TRBV10-1|NA
ASRGQEPDTQY
>14|TRBV18|NA
ASSPLDSSSYNEQF